One and the same sample provided the 18 T cell receptor beta chains below, sequenced in a study of PD-L1 blockade in urothelial cancer. Only in-frame clones appear in the TCRdb table, and some are missing; sequencing was by immunoSEQ multiplex PCR. Among about 30,000 clones listed, approximately 90% were seen once. The time point: peripheral blood 6 weeks after treatment start. The sample here was PBMCs, taken around atezolizumab (anti-PD-L1) treatment. The receptors shown here come from a man older than 75 with urothelial cancer.

This chain links TRBV14 with TRBJ2-3; the D gene is possibly TRBD2 (5 bases). CDR1 and CDR2 (germline): SGHDN, FVKESK. CDR3 length: 12 amino acids. With 8 bases removed from V and 7 bases from J, the gap between germline ends came to 13 bases. The CDR3: CASGSGMYTQYF. CDR3 DNA: TGTGCCAGCGGCTCGGGGATGTATACGCAGTATTTT.

The chain is built from TRBV6-1 and TRBJ2-7; a possible D gene is TRBD1 (7 bases). CDR3 length equals 12 residues. Deletions cut 8 bases from V and 2 bases from J, with 10 bases between. Looked up from germline, CDR1 is MNHNS and CDR2 is SASEGT. CDR3 coding DNA: TGTGCCAGCGCGGGACAGACCTACGAGCAGTACTTC. Translated, it gives CASAGQTYEQYF.

This clone was detected a few times. This chain links TRBV19 with TRBJ2-1, with D unclear. The V gene lost 10 bases and the J gene lost 0 bases, with 13 bases spanning the gap. Germline CDR1 LNHDA, CDR2 SQIVND (reference sequence). The CDR3 is made up of 14 amino acids. CDR3 bases: TGTGCCACCCAAGACAAGAGCTCCTACAATGAGCAGTTCTTC. This sequence encodes CATQDKSSYNEQFF. Full variable domain (outside the CDR3, taken from reference TRBV19 and TRBJ2-1): DGGITQSPKYLFRKEGQNVTLSCEQNLNHDAMYWYRQDPGQGLRLIYYSQIVNDFQKGDIAEGYSVSREKKESFPLTVTSAQKNPTAFYLCATQDKSSYNEQFFGPGTRLTVL.

This chain connects TRBV27 to TRBJ1-1; 9 bases agree with TRBD1. V dropped 6 bases and J dropped 2; count of bases not matched to a gene: 10. Germline V CDR1 and CDR2: MNHEY, SMNVEV (reference sequence). The CDR3 is made up of 16 amino acids. The CDR3 protein is CASRQTGGADNTEAFF. The CDR3 DNA is TGTGCCAGCAGACAGACAGGGGGTGCAGATAACACTGAAGCTTTCTTT.

Regarding this clone: This likely stems from a read error, as it lies one base from a far larger clone. Other DNA sequences of this sample code for an identical CDR3. This rearrangement joins TRBV5-1 to TRBJ2-1, with a possible D match to TRBD2 (6 bases). Germline loops: CDR1 SGHRS, CDR2 YFSETQ. V shed 1 base and J shed 8 bases, with 10 bases lying between them. The CDR3 totals 13 residues. CDR3 sequence (DNA): TGCGCCAGCAGCTTGCGGGAGTACCATGAGCAGTTCTTC. Its protein product is CASSLREYHEQFF.

This clone was recorded once. The chain has TRBV5-5 and TRBJ2-7; D is perhaps TRBD2 (7 bases). Trimming removed 3 bases from V and 0 bases from J, with 25 bases in between. Looked up from germline, CDR1 is SGHKS and CDR2 is YYEKEE (reference sequence). The CDR3 covers 19 residues. The DNA for the CDR3 is TGTGCCAGCAGCTCGGCGTGGGGGGCTAGCGGAGATTTCTCCTACGAGCAGTACTTC. Residues: CASSSAWGASGDFSYEQYF. The entire variable domain, with the rest obtained from reference TRBV5-5 and TRBJ2-7, is as follows: DAGVTQSPTHLIKTRGQQVTLRCSPISGHKSVSWYQQVLGQGPQFIFQYYEKEERGRGNFPDRFSARQFPNYSSELNVNALLLGDSALYLCASSSAWGASGDFSYEQYFGPGTRLTVT.

The chain uses TRBV19 and TRBJ1-1; D gene ambiguous. Germline lookup yields CDR1 LNHDA and CDR2 SQIVND (reference sequence). The CDR3 totals 16 residues. The V gene lost 1 base and the J gene lost 1 base, with 13 bases spanning the gap. CDR3 sequence reads: CASSIGRGRGNTEAFF. As DNA, the CDR3 is TGTGCCAGTAGTATAGGCCGCGGGCGGGGGAACACTGAAGCTTTCTTT.

This clone has only one observation. The chain carries TRBV28 and TRBJ2-7; D is undetermined. Deletions cut 5 bases from V and 2 bases from J, with 16 bases between. From germline, CDR1 is MDHEN and CDR2 SYDVKM. The CDR3 contains 15 residues. The CDR3 DNA follows: TGTGCCAGCAGTCCAAATGGGCTTCCCGCCTACGAGCAGTACTTC. This codes for CASSPNGLPAYEQYF. The entire variable domain, with the rest obtained from reference TRBV28 and TRBJ2-7, is as follows: DVKVTQSSRYLVKRTGEKVFLECVQDMDHENMFWYRQDPGLGLRLIYFSYDVKMKEKGDIPEGYSVSREKKERFSLILESASTNQTSMYLCASSPNGLPAYEQYFGPGTRLTVT.

This chain uses TRBV7-2 with TRBJ2-3; 9 nucleotides align to TRBD2. The CDR3 runs to 15 residues. The junction had 6 bases not matched to a gene; V was cut back by 2 bases and J by 6 bases. From germline, CDR1 is SGHTA and CDR2 FQGNSA. The CDR3 nucleotides read TGTGCCAGCAGCTTAAAGGCGGGAGGGTATGATACGCAGTATTTT. Translated, it gives CASSLKAGGYDTQYF.

This clone appeared a few times. The chain carries TRBV10-3 and TRBJ1-1; 7 positions agree with TRBD1. CDR1 and CDR2 from the germline V gene are ENHRY and SYGVKD. CDR3 length equals 15 residues. V dropped 5 bases and J dropped 1; count of bases not matched to a gene: 7. CDR3 bases: TGTGCCATCAGTCATTCCGGGACAGAGAACACTGAAGCTTTCTTT. It translates to CAISHSGTENTEAFF.

This clone was observed once. The chain is built from TRBV6-1 and TRBJ1-2; D unresolved. Germline lookup yields CDR1 MNHNS and CDR2 SASEGT. Trimming pared 3 bases from V and 7 bases from J, leaving 9 bases between. This CDR3 comprises 12 residues. CDR3 sequence reads: CASSDREGGYTF. CDR3 bases: TGTGCCAGCAGTGACCGGGAGGGTGGCTACACCTTC.

CDR3 sequence (DNA): TGCGCCAGCAGCCAACTCCCCTTGGGCCCAGCGGTGTTTTACAATGAGCAGTTCTTC. It specifies CASSQLPLGPAVFYNEQFF. V gene TRBV4-1 combines with J gene TRBJ2-1, with D tentatively TRBD2 (5 bases). Germline CDR1 reads MGHRA; CDR2 reads YSYEKL. This CDR3 is built from 19 residues. V dropped 2 bases and J dropped 4 bases, with 24 bases sitting between them.

V is TRBV30 and J is TRBJ1-1, with D perhaps TRBD1 (5 bases). The CDR3 sequence is 14 residues long. CDR1 and CDR2 (germline): GTSNPN, SVGIG (reference sequence). The V end lost 3 bases, the J end lost 5 bases, and 16 bases lay between the germline ends. CDR3 loop: CAWRGLGRATEAFF. CDR3 nucleotide sequence: TGTGCCTGGAGAGGGCTCGGCAGGGCAACTGAAGCTTTCTTT.

The J gene is TRBJ2-3, the V gene TRBV15; D is perhaps TRBD1 (5 bases). Germline loops: CDR1 LNHNV, CDR2 YYDKDF (reference sequence). With 0 bases removed from V and 2 bases from J, the gap between germline ends came to 12 bases. CDR3 length: 16 amino acids. CDR3 bases: TGTGCCACCAGCAGAGATGGCCAGGGTTACACAGATACGCAGTATTTT. It codes for CATSRDGQGYTDTQYF.

V is TRBV28 and J is TRBJ1-2; no firm D call. V dropped 6 bases and J dropped 4 bases, with 12 bases sitting between them. This CDR3 contains 13 residues. Germline loops: CDR1 MDHEN, CDR2 SYDVKM. CDR3 amino acids: CASRKAALYGYTF. The CDR3 DNA follows: TGTGCCAGCAGGAAGGCGGCTCTCTATGGCTACACCTTC.

The J gene is TRBJ2-7, the V gene TRBV10-3, with TRBD2 identical over 7 bases. The CDR3 consists of 15 residues. With V trimmed by 4 bases and J by 7 bases, 13 bases remained unmatched. Germline values: CDR1 ENHRY, CDR2 SYGVKD. Here the CDR3 DNA reads TGTGCCATCAGTGGCGCTAATCGGGGGGAGGGGGAGCAGTACTTC. It is translated as CAISGANRGEGEQYF.

The V call is TRBV28, the J call TRBJ2-1; 13 bases are shared with TRBD2. The germline gives CDR1 MDHEN, CDR2 SYDVKM. CDR3 length: 14 residues. J lost 8 bases, V lost 8 bases, and 6 bases had no gene match. CDR3 nucleotide sequence: TGTGCCAGCTTCGGGACTAGCGGGGCGTATGAGCAGTTCTTC. It is translated as CASFGTSGAYEQFF.

The CDR3 spells CASSEGGGRGERDTQYF. The CDR3 DNA reads as TGTGCCAGCAGTGAAGGGGGCGGGAGAGGTGAAAGAGATACGCAGTATTTT. The chain couples TRBV6-1 to TRBJ2-3; 7 positions match TRBD2. From germline, CDR1 is MNHNS and CDR2 SASEGT. Trimming removed 1 base from V and 5 bases from J; junction bases left unmatched: 12. The CDR3 is made up of 17 amino acids.